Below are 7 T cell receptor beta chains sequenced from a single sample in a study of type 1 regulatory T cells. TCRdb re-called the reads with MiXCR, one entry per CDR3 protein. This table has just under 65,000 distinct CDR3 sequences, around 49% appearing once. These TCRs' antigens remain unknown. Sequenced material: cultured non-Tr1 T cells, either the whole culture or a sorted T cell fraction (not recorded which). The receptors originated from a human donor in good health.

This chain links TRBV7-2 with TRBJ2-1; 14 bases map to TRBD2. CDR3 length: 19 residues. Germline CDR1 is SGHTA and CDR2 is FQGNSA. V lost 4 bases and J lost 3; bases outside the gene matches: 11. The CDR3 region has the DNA TGTGCCAGCAGCTCACAGTCGACTAGCGGGGGGGAGGTCTACAATGAGCAGTTCTTC. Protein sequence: CASSSQSTSGGEVYNEQFF. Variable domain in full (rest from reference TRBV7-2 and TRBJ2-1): GAGVSQSPSNKVTEKGKDVELRCDPISGHTALYWYRQSLGQGLEFLIYFQGNSAPDKSGLPSDRFSAERTGGSVSTLTIQRTQQEDSAVYLCASSSQSTSGGEVYNEQFFGPGTRLTVL.

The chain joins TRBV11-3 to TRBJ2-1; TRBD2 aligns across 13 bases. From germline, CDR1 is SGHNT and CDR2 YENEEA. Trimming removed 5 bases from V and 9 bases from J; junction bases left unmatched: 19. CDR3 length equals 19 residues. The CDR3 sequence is CASSPWTSGGSGDSSEQFF. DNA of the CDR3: TGTGCCAGCAGCCCCTGGACTAGCGGGGGAAGTGGCGATTCTAGTGAGCAGTTCTTC.

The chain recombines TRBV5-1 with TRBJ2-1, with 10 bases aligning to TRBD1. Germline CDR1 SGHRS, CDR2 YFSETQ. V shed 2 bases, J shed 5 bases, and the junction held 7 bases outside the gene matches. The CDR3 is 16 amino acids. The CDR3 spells CASSFTWTGGNNEQFF. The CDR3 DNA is TGCGCCAGCAGCTTCACTTGGACAGGGGGAAACAATGAGCAGTTCTTC.

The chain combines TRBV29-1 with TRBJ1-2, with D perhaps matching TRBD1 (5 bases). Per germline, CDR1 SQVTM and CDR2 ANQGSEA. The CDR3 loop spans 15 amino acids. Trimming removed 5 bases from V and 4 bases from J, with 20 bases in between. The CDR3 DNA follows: TGCAGCGTTTCCCCTGGGGCCGGGCGGGGCTATGGCTACACCTTC. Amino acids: CSVSPGAGRGYGYTF.

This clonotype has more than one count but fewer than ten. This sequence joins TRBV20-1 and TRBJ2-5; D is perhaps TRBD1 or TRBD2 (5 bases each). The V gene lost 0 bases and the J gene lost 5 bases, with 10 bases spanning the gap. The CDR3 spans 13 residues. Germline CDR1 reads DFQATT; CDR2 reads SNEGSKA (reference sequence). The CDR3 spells CSARDWGSETQYF. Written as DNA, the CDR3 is TGCAGTGCTAGAGATTGGGGGTCCGAGACCCAGTACTTC.

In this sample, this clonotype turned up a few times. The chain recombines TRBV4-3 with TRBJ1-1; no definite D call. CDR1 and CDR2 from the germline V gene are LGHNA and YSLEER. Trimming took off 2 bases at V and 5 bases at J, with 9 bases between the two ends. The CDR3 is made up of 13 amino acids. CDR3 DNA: TGCGCCAGCAGCCAATACAGATGGACTGAAGCTTTCTTT. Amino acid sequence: CASSQYRWTEAFF.

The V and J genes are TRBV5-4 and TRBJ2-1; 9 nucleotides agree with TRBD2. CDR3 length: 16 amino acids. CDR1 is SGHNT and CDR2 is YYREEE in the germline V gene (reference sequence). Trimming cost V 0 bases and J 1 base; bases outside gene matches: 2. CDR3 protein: CASSLESGGSYNEQFF. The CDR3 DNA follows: TGTGCCAGCAGCTTGGAAAGCGGGGGGTCCTACAATGAGCAGTTCTTC.